A single sample is the source of the 27 T cell receptor beta chains below, sequenced in a study of T cell responses to AZD1222 COVID-19 vaccine. Using immunoSEQ multiplex PCR, the repertoire was profiled, and TCRdb retains in-frame clones only, with some absent. The data hold about 130,000 clones, with around 92% observed a single time. This specimen consisted of peripheral blood, obtained 28 days after the second AZD1222 dose. The origin of the receptors is an adult who received the AZD1222 COVID-19 vaccine.

This rearrangement joins TRBV7-6 to TRBJ2-7; D may be TRBD1 or TRBD2 (5 bases each). This CDR3 spans 15 amino acids. V was shortened by 5 bases and J by 2 bases, with 16 bases between the two germline ends. The germline CDR1 and CDR2 sequences are SGHVS and FNYEAQ. CDR3 loop: CASSIQGPGPYEQYF. As DNA, the CDR3 is TGTGCCAGCAGCATCCAGGGCCCGGGACCCTACGAGCAGTACTTC. Full variable domain (rest looked up from reference TRBV7-6 and TRBJ2-7): GAGVSQSPRYKVTKRGQDVALRCDPISGHVSLYWYRQALGQGPEFLTYFNYEAQQDKSGLPNDRFSAERPEGSISTLTIQRTEQRDSAMYRCASSIQGPGPYEQYFGPGTRLTVT.

V and J are TRBV9 and TRBJ1-2; D unresolved. In germline, CDR1 is SGDLS, CDR2 YYNGEE. The CDR3 spans 14 residues. Between the trimmed V and J ends, which lost 6 bases and 2 bases, there was a span of 14 bases. The CDR3 here is CASKGGPVNYGYTF. DNA of the CDR3: TGTGCCAGCAAAGGAGGGCCCGTCAACTATGGCTACACCTTC.

CDR3 region: CASTVGGRETQYF. The CDR3 bases are TGTGCCAGCACCGTGGGGGGCCGGGAGACCCAGTACTTC. The chain is built from TRBV6-5 and TRBJ2-5, with D possibly called TRBD1 or TRBD2 (6 bases each). In germline, CDR1 is MNHEY, CDR2 SVGAGI. The V and J ends lost 7 bases and 5 bases respectively, with 14 bases between them. This CDR3 contains 13 residues.

This chain links TRBV3-1 (or the pseudogene TRBV3-2) with TRBJ1-6, with D unclear. The CDR3 length is 12 residues. V shed 8 bases and J shed 7 bases, with 9 bases lying between them. Germline CDR1 and CDR2: LGHDT and YNNKEL (reference sequence). Here the CDR3 reads CASPGRNSPLHF. As DNA, the CDR3 is TGTGCCAGCCCGGGGAGGAATTCACCCCTCCACTTT.

The chain has TRBV5-1 and TRBJ1-3; no firm D call. Germline-derived CDR1 and CDR2 are SGHRS and YFSETQ. Trimming left V 0 bases short and J 0 bases short, with 7 bases between. This CDR3 region has 15 residues. In DNA form, the CDR3 reads TGCGCCAGCAGCTTGGAGCCGCACTCTGGAAACACCATATATTTT. This sequence encodes CASSLEPHSGNTIYF.

J is TRBJ1-1 and V is TRBV30, with 8 bases fitting TRBD1. Germline-derived CDR1 and CDR2 are GTSNPN and SVGIG (reference sequence). The CDR3 extends over 13 amino acids. The junction had 6 bases not matched to a gene; V was cut back by 6 bases and J by 3 bases. CDR3 in DNA: TGTGCCTGCAGGACAGGGTTGCACACTGAAGCTTTCTTT. Residues: CACRTGLHTEAFF.

CDR3 sequence (DNA): TGTGCCAGTATCGATATAATGGGGGCAGCGGGGCAGCCCCAGCATTTT. It translates to CASIDIMGAAGQPQHF. The V and J genes are TRBV19 and TRBJ1-5; a possible D gene is TRBD1 (6 bases). V lost 7 bases to trimming and J lost 7 bases, with 23 bases between them. In germline, CDR1 is LNHDA, CDR2 SQIVND (reference sequence). There are 16 residues in the CDR3.

Only one count was recorded for this clone. This rearrangement joins TRBV19 to TRBJ2-7, with 9 positions matching TRBD2. CDR3 length: 16 amino acids. Per germline, CDR1 LNHDA and CDR2 SQIVND (reference sequence). With 1 base clipped from V and 2 bases from J, the junction kept 6 bases outside the gene matches. The chain's CDR3 is CASSIATSGVTYEQYF. The CDR3 bases are TGTGCCAGTAGTATAGCGACTAGCGGAGTAACCTACGAGCAGTACTTC. Filled out from reference TRBV19 and TRBJ2-7, the complete variable domain reads DGGITQSPKYLFRKEGQNVTLSCEQNLNHDAMYWYRQDPGQGLRLIYYSQIVNDFQKGDIAEGYSVSREKKESFPLTVTSAQKNPTAFYLCASSIATSGVTYEQYFGPGTRLTVT.

The chain links TRBV6-1 to TRBJ2-7; D not certain. V was clipped by 2 bases and J by 6 bases, with 17 bases between them. This CDR3 spans 15 amino acids. CDR1 is MNHNS, CDR2 SASEGT, per germline. CDR3 amino acids: CASSERSHAASEQYF. The CDR3 DNA reads TGTGCCAGCAGTGAAAGGTCGCATGCGGCGAGCGAGCAGTACTTC.

The genes are TRBV27 and TRBJ2-7, with 10 bases fitting TRBD2. Germline CDR1 MNHEY, CDR2 SMNVEV (reference sequence). Trimming cost V 5 bases and J 3 bases; bases outside gene matches: 7. This CDR3 comprises 15 residues. The CDR3 loop is CASSIATSGLYEQYF. As DNA, the CDR3 is TGTGCCAGCAGTATTGCGACTAGCGGGCTCTACGAGCAGTACTTC.

The chain uses TRBV5-6 and TRBJ1-2, with TRBD1 matching over 8 bases. The CDR3 consists of 14 residues. From germline, CDR1 is SGHDT and CDR2 YYEEEE. V gave up 4 bases and J gave up 4 bases; unmatched junction bases: 6. CDR3 region: CASSPDRVSYGYTF. DNA of the CDR3: TGTGCCAGCAGCCCGGACAGGGTGAGCTATGGCTACACCTTC.

The chain uses TRBV11-2 and TRBJ2-7; weak D call: TRBD2 (6 bases). The V and J ends lost 3 bases and 5 bases respectively, with 14 bases between them. Germline V CDR1 and CDR2: SGHAT, FQNNGV. The CDR3 loop spans 14 amino acids. In DNA form, the CDR3 reads TGTGCCAGCAGCTTTGGAGGGAGGATCCACGAGCAGTACTTC. Amino acid sequence: CASSFGGRIHEQYF.

The chain couples TRBV7-9 to TRBJ1-1, with TRBD1 matching over 8 bases. This CDR3 spans 14 amino acids. After removal of 4 bases from V and 6 bases from J, the junction contained 7 bases not matched to a gene. Germline loops: CDR1 SEHNR, CDR2 FQNEAQ (reference sequence). The CDR3 coding sequence is TGTGCCAGCAGCTCCGGACAGGGAGAAGCTGAAGCTTTCTTT. It translates to CASSSGQGEAEAFF.

V is TRBV30 and J is TRBJ2-7; tentatively, D is TRBD1 or TRBD2 (5 bases each). The CDR3 runs to 12 residues. V was cut by 7 bases and J by 3 bases, with 13 bases left in between. The germline CDR1 and CDR2 sequences are GTSNPN and SVGIG (reference sequence). The CDR3 nucleotides are TGTGCCTCCAGAGGGGATAGCTACGAGCAGTACTTC. This sequence encodes CASRGDSYEQYF. Full variable domain (missing parts from reference TRBV30 and TRBJ2-7): SQTIHQWPATLVQPVGSPLSLECTVEGTSNPNLYWYRQAAGRGLQLLFYSVGIGQISSEVPQNLSASRPQDRQFILSSKKLLLSDSGFYLCASRGDSYEQYFGPGTRLTVT.

The chain joins TRBV15 to TRBJ1-1; no firm D call. This CDR3 contains 13 residues. With 1 base removed from V and 7 bases from J, the gap between germline ends came to 10 bases. Germline assignment: CDR1 LNHNV and CDR2 YYDKDF (reference sequence). The CDR3 loop reads CATSRGMVGEAFF. CDR3 DNA sequence: TGTGCCACCAGCAGAGGAATGGTGGGTGAAGCTTTCTTT.

V is TRBV7-3 and J is TRBJ1-2; D ambiguous. Between the trimmed V and J ends, which lost 0 bases and 8 bases, there was a span of 16 bases. The CDR3 runs to 15 residues. The germline gives CDR1 SGHTA, CDR2 FQGTGA. CDR3 DNA sequence: TGTGCCAGCAGCTTAACAGTAGCAGGTACTACGGGCTACACCTTC. It is translated as CASSLTVAGTTGYTF.

This chain connects TRBV12-3 or TRBV12-4 to TRBJ2-7; 7 nucleotides align to TRBD1. With 6 bases clipped from V and 2 bases from J, the junction kept 4 bases outside the gene matches. The CDR3 has 13 amino acids. CDR3 in DNA: TGTGCCAGCAGCCATGGGACAGCCTACGAGCAGTACTTC. Translation gives CASSHGTAYEQYF.

J is TRBJ1-1 and V is TRBV29-1; 11 bases fit TRBD1. CDR1 SQVTM and CDR2 ANQGSEA come from the germline V gene. CDR3 size: 13 residues. Trimming removed 7 bases from V and 4 bases from J; junction bases left unmatched: 5. The CDR3 protein is CSGTGGEGTEAFF. CDR3 sequence (DNA): TGCAGCGGGACAGGGGGCGAGGGCACTGAAGCTTTCTTT. The whole variable domain, filled in from reference TRBV29-1 and TRBJ1-1, reads SAVISQKPSRDICQRGTSLTIQCQVDSQVTMMFWYRQQPGQSLTLIATANQGSEATYESGFVIDKFPISRPNLTFSTLTVSNMSPEDSSIYLCSGTGGEGTEAFFGQGTRLTVV.

In its sample, this clone was seen once. This chain joins TRBV7-2 and TRBJ2-7; tentatively, D is TRBD1 (6 bases). V dropped 2 bases and J dropped 1 base, with 12 bases sitting between them. The CDR3 runs to 15 residues. Germline CDR1 reads SGHTA; CDR2 reads FQGNSA. The DNA for the CDR3 is TGTGCCAGCAGCTTACTTCCAGGGGATTCCTACGAGCAGTACTTC. Residues: CASSLLPGDSYEQYF. The variable domain in full, completed from reference TRBV7-2 and TRBJ2-7, reads GAGVSQSPSNKVTEKGKDVELRCDPISGHTALYWYRQSLGQGLEFLIYFQGNSAPDKSGLPSDRFSAERTGGSVSTLTIQRTQQEDSAVYLCASSLLPGDSYEQYFGPGTRLTVT.

The gene calls are TRBV6-5 and TRBJ1-1, with TRBD1 identical over 7 bases. The trim removed 0 bases at V and 4 bases at J, leaving 8 bases unmatched. The CDR3 has 16 residues. Germline CDR1 is MNHEY and CDR2 is SVGAGI. The CDR3 DNA is TGTGCCAGCAGTTACTCCCGCGGACAGGCGATCACTGAAGCTTTCTTT. Protein product: CASSYSRGQAITEAFF.

The chain is built from TRBV29-1 and TRBJ2-7; D is perhaps TRBD2 (6 bases). The CDR3 has 13 residues. V was shortened by 7 bases and J by 6 bases, with 19 bases between the two germline ends. Germline V gene data show CDR1 as SQVTM and CDR2 as ANQGSEA. The CDR3 region has the DNA TGCAGCGACCGACGCGCTCTCGGGGGCGAGCAGTACTTC. This encodes CSDRRALGGEQYF.

The chain uses TRBV19 and TRBJ2-7; no clear D. The CDR3 totals 11 residues. CDR1 is LNHDA, CDR2 SQIVND, per germline (reference sequence). V lost 5 bases, J lost 4 bases, and 6 bases lay in between. The CDR3 DNA follows: TGTGCCAGTAGTCAAGATTACGAGCAGTACTTC. Translating it yields CASSQDYEQYF.

This clone was picked up one time. V and J are TRBV11-3 and TRBJ2-7, with D possibly being TRBD2 (6 bases). Germline V gene sequence: CDR1 SGHNT, CDR2 YENEEA. CDR3 length: 13 residues. Trimming pared 1 base from V and 4 bases from J, leaving 8 bases between. DNA of the CDR3: TGTGCCAGCAGCTTAGCGGGGGAATACGAGCAGTACTTC. Translating gives CASSLAGEYEQYF.

This sequence joins TRBV27 and TRBJ2-2; D remains ambiguous. Germline CDR1 is MNHEY and CDR2 is SMNVEV (reference sequence). V was shortened by 3 bases and J by 6 bases, with 11 bases between the two germline ends. The CDR3 runs to 14 residues. Here the CDR3 DNA reads TGTGCCAGCAGTTTGGTTGCGGTGCCCGGGGAGCTGTTTTTT. Translating it yields CASSLVAVPGELFF.

V is TRBV30 and J is TRBJ1-4; TRBD1 might be the D (6 bases). The CDR3 spans 11 residues. Germline CDR1 is GTSNPN and CDR2 is SVGIG (reference sequence). V lost 2 bases, J lost 14 bases, and 12 bases lay in between. The CDR3 coding sequence is TGTGCCTGGAGTAAACAGGGTTGGCTGTTTTTT. Its translation: CAWSKQGWLFF.

The gene calls are TRBV29-1 and TRBJ2-7; D may correspond to TRBD1 or TRBD2 (5 bases each). Germline V gene lookup returns CDR1 SQVTM and CDR2 ANQGSEA. The CDR3 runs 12 residues. Deletions cut 5 bases from V and 3 bases from J, with 11 bases between. The CDR3 nucleotides are TGCAGCGTTTGGGACCGGAACTACGAGCAGTACTTC. Residues: CSVWDRNYEQYF.

The chain recombines TRBV18 with TRBJ1-3; possible D gene TRBD1, 5 bases. Per germline, CDR1 KGHSH and CDR2 LQKENI. This CDR3 comprises 15 residues. With 2 bases removed from V and 0 bases from J, the gap between germline ends came to 8 bases. The CDR3: CASSPGRGSGNTIYF. DNA for the CDR3: TGTGCCAGCTCACCAGGGAGGGGCTCTGGAAACACCATATATTTT.